Sequencing of this T cell receptor beta chain was carried out in a study of blood T cell repertoires in COVID-19. Profiled with immunoSEQ multiplex PCR; TCRdb holds only in-frame clones, not every one. The table lists approximately 100,000 clones, around 90% of them singletons, with approximately 1% in the top ten. This CDR3 region has 14 residues. V dropped 5 bases and J dropped 7; count of bases not matched to a gene: 9. CDR1 is SGHTA, CDR2 FQGNSA, per germline. The table lists this clone with a count of one. The clonotype originates from a human donor in a cohort sampled during active COVID-19. The V call is TRBV7-2, the J call TRBJ2-5; 8 bases agree with TRBD1. The sequencing input was peripheral blood. Written as DNA, the CDR3 is TGTGCCAGCAGCGGAACAGGGGGTTCGGGGACCCAGTACTTC. This encodes CASSGTGGSGTQYF.